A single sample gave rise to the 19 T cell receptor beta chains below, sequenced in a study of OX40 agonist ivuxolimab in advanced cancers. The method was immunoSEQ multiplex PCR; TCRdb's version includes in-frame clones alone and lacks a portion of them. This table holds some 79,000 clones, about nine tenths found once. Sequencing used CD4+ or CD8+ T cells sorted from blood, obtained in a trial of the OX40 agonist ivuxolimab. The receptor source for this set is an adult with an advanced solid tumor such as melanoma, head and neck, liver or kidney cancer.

In DNA, the CDR3 is TGTGCCAGCAGTTTGGGTGGGACAGGGGGCTCACCTGAAGCTTTCTTT. Translating gives CASSLGGTGGSPEAFF. The chain is built from TRBV28 and TRBJ1-1; TRBD1 matches 12 bases. The CDR3 contains 16 residues. The germline CDR1 and CDR2 sequences are MDHEN and SYDVKM. With 3 bases clipped from V and 6 bases from J, the junction kept 8 bases outside the gene matches. The full variable domain, completed using reference TRBV28 and TRBJ1-1, is DVKVTQSSRYLVKRTGEKVFLECVQDMDHENMFWYRQDPGLGLRLIYFSYDVKMKEKGDIPEGYSVSREKKERFSLILESASTNQTSMYLCASSLGGTGGSPEAFFGQGTRLTVV.

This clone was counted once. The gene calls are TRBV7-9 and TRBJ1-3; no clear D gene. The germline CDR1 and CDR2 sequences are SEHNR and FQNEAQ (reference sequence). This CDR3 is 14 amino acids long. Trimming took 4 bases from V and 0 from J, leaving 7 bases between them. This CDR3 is CASSSGYSGNTIYF. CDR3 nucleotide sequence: TGTGCCAGCAGCTCCGGATACTCTGGAAACACCATATATTTT.

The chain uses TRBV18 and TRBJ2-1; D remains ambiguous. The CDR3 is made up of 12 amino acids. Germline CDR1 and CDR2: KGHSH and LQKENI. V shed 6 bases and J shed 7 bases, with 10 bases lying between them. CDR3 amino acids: CASSPVRNEQFF. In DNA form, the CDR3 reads TGTGCCAGCTCCCCGGTCCGGAATGAGCAGTTCTTC.

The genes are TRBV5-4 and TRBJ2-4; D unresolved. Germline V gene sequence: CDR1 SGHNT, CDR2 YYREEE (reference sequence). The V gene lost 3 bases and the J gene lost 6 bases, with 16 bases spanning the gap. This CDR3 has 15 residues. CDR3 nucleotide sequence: TGTGCCAGCAGCTCTCTCGCTTCATCTGGAAACATTCAGTACTTC. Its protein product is CASSSLASSGNIQYF.

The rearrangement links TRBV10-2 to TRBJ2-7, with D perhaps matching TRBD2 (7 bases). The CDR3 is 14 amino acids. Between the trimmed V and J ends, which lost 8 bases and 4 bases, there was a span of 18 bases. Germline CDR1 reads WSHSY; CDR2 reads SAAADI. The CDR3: CASGGAGLGYEQYF. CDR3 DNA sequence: TGCGCCAGCGGGGGGGCAGGGCTTGGGTACGAGCAGTACTTC.

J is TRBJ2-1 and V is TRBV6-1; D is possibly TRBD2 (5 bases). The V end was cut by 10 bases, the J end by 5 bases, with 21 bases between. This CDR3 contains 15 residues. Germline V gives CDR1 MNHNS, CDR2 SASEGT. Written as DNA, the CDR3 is TGTGCCACCCAACCCGGGGATGAATGGAACAATGAGCAGTTCTTC. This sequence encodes CATQPGDEWNNEQFF.

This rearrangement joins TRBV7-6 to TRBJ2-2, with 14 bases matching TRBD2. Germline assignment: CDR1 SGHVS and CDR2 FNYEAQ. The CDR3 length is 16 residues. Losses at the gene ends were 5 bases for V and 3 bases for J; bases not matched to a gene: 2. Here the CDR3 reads CASSQGLAGDTGELFF. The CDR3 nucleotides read TGTGCCAGCAGCCAGGGACTAGCGGGAGACACCGGGGAGCTGTTTTTT.

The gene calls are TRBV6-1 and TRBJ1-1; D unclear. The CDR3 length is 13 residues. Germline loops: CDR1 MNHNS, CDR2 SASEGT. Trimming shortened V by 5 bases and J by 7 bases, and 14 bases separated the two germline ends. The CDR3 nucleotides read TGTGCCAGCAGTCTAGGTCCGAGGGATGAAGCTTTCTTT. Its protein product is CASSLGPRDEAFF.

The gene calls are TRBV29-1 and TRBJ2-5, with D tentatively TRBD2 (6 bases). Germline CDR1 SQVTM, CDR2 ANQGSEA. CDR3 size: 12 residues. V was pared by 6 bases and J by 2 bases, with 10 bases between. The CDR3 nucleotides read TGCAGCGTCCTACTAGCTCAAGAGACCCAGTACTTC. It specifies CSVLLAQETQYF.

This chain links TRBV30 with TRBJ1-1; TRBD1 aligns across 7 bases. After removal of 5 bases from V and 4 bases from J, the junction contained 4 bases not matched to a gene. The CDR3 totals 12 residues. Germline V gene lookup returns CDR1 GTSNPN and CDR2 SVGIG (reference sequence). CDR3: CAWDREITEAFF. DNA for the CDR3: TGTGCCTGGGACAGGGAAATCACTGAAGCTTTCTTT.

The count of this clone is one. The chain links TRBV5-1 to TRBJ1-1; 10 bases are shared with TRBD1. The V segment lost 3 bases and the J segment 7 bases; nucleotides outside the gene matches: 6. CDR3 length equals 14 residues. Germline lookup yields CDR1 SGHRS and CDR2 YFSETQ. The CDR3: CASSSRDRGLEAFF. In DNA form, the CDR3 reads TGCGCCAGCAGCTCCCGGGACAGGGGACTTGAAGCTTTCTTT.

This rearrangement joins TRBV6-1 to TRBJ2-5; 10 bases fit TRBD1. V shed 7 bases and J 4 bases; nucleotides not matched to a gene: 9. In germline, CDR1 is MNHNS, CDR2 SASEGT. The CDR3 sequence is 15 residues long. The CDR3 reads CASKTRDRGSETQYF. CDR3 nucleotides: TGTGCCAGCAAGACCCGGGACAGGGGATCAGAGACCCAGTACTTC.

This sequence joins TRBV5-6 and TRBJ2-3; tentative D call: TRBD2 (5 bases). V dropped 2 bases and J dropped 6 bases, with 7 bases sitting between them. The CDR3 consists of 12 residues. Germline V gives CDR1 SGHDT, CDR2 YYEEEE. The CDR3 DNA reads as TGTGCCAGCAGCTTAATAGCGGATACGCAGTATTTT. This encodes CASSLIADTQYF.

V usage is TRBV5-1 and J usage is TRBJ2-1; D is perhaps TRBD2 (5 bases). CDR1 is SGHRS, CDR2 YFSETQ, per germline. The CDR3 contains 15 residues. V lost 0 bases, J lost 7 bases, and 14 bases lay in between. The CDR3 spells CASSLAPRPGNEQFF. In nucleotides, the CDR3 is TGCGCCAGCAGCTTGGCGCCGCGACCGGGAAATGAGCAGTTCTTC.

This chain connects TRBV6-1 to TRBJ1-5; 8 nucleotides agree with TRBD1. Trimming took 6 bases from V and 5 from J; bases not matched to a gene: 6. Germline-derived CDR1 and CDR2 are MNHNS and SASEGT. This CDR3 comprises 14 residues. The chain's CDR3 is CASSKTGGDQPQHF. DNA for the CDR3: TGTGCCAGCAGCAAAACAGGGGGGGATCAGCCCCAGCATTTT.

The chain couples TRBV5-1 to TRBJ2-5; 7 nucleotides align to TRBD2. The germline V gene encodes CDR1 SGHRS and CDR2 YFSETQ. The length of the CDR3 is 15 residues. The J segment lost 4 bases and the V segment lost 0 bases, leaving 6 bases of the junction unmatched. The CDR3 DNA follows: TGCGCCAGCAGCTTGGGACTAGCAGTTTCAGAGACCCAGTACTTC. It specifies CASSLGLAVSETQYF. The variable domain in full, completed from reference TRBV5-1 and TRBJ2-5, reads KAGVTQTPRYLIKTRGQQVTLSCSPISGHRSVSWYQQTPGQGLQFLFEYFSETQRNKGNFPGRFSGRQFSNSRSEMNVSTLELGDSALYLCASSLGLAVSETQYFGPGTRLLVL.

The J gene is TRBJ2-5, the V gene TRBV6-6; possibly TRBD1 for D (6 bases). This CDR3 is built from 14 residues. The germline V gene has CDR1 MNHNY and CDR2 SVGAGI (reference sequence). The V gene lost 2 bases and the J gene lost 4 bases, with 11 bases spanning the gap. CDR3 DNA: TGTGCCAGCAGTTACCTCGAGGGGGTAGAGACCCAGTACTTC. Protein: CASSYLEGVETQYF.

CDR3 sequence reads: CASTPGAGGYNEQFF. DNA of the CDR3: TGTGCCAGCACTCCAGGAGCGGGAGGGTACAATGAGCAGTTCTTC. V gene TRBV6-5 combines with J gene TRBJ2-1, with 10 bases identical to TRBD2. The V gene end was trimmed by 7 bases and the J gene end by 4 bases; junction bases not matched to a gene: 7. Germline loops: CDR1 MNHEY, CDR2 SVGAGI. The CDR3 has 15 residues.

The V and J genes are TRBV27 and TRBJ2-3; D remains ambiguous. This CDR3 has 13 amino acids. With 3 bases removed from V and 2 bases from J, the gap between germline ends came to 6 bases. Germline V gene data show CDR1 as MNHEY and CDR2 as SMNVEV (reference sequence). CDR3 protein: CASSFGHTDTQYF. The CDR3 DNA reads TGTGCCAGCAGTTTTGGGCACACAGATACGCAGTATTTT.